This TCR beta chain was captured by sequencing in a study of early T cells in non-severe SARS-CoV-2 infection. Study-wide background: Whole-blood bulk RNA, unsorted, was sequenced, and chains were unpaired.

This clonotype appeared a few times. What it binds is not known. Findings and caveats of the study: Matching with VDJdb favored anti-spike CD8 responses (missing private and CD4 specificities).

Individual cDNA molecules were tagged with unique molecular identifiers. TCRdb independently ran MiXCR on the 5' RACE reads; one entry per CDR3 protein. The repertoire has about 88,000 distinct CDR3 sequences, about 15% of them found once; the top ten carry less than 6%. V was pared by 3 bases and J by 1 base, with 14 bases between. Looked up from germline, CDR1 is SGDLS and CDR2 is YYNGEE. This CDR3 region has 16 residues. This sequence joins TRBV9 and TRBJ2-4, with TRBD1 as a possible D gene (6 bases). The receptor was isolated from an adult who was a healthcare worker with PCR-confirmed SARS-CoV-2 infection or an uninfected control (not recorded which). Material for sequencing was whole blood. In DNA form, the CDR3 reads TGTGCCAGCAGCGCCGATCCGCAGGGGGCCAAAAACATTCAGTACTTC. Translating gives CASSADPQGAKNIQYF. Variable domain in full (rest from reference TRBV9 and TRBJ2-4): DSGVTQTPKHLITATGQRVTLRCSPRSGDLSVYWYQQSLDQGLQFLIQYYNGEERAKGNILERFSAQQFPDLHSELNLSSLELGDSALYFCASSADPQGAKNIQYFGAGTRLSVL.